Below, one T cell receptor beta chain is given with its context. Its specificity is unknown. This entry comes from a study of response to subunit inactivated influenza vaccine. The V gene lost 1 base and the J gene lost 2 bases, with 6 bases spanning the gap. CDR1 and CDR2 from the germline V gene are DFQATT and SNEGSKA (reference sequence). The CDR3 covers 13 residues. MiXCR was run by TCRdb on the RT-PCR reads, yielding one entry per CDR3 protein. The table shows about 520,000 distinct CDR3 sequences, with around 25% occurring only once. Overall study findings and caveats: The authors suggested that every seasonal influenza vaccination recruits few new T cells.

This chain links TRBV20-1 with TRBJ2-4; the D gene is possibly TRBD2 (5 bases). The source was CD4+ T cells sorted from PBMCs, collected about 5 days after vaccination. The TCR originated in a man in his fifties who received an inactivated influenza vaccine. The CDR3: CSARGETKNIQYF. In nucleotides, the CDR3 is TGCAGTGCTAGAGGGGAGACCAAAAACATTCAGTACTTC.